One T cell receptor beta chain is described in this entry. The repertoire was sequenced with immunoSEQ multiplex PCR; TCRdb's copy has only in-frame clones and lacks some. The sample records around 80,000 clones, around 90% being singletons. This sample stems from a study of OX40 agonist ivuxolimab in advanced cancers. About the study: Three patients showed partial responses: one hepatocellular carcinoma and two cutaneous melanoma cases.

The V gene's germline CDR1 is SGDLS and CDR2 YYNGEE. V lost 6 bases to trimming and J lost 7 bases; unmatched junction nucleotides: 5. The CDR3 loop spans 14 amino acids. The origin of this receptor is an adult with an advanced solid tumor such as melanoma, head and neck, liver or kidney cancer. The material was CD4+ or CD8+ T cells sorted from blood, obtained in a trial of the OX40 agonist ivuxolimab. The V call is TRBV9, the J call TRBJ2-2; the match to TRBD2 covers 11 bases. In nucleotides, the CDR3 is TGTGCCAGCAATCTCGGACTAGCGGGCGGGGAGCTGTTTTTT. Residues: CASNLGLAGGELFF.